The clone carrying this T cell receptor beta chain was recorded at least ten times. Unmatched junction bases numbered 9, after V lost 4 bases and J lost 1 base. The CDR3 sequence is 16 residues long. The germline CDR1 and CDR2 sequences are SEHNR and FQNEAQ (reference sequence). These data are taken from a study of breast tumors, draining lymph nodes, adjacent tissues. TCRdb reanalysed the multiplex PCR reads using MiXCR and keeps one entry per CDR3 protein. The profile shows about 47,000 distinct CDR3 sequences, roughly 23% of them singletons. The chain uses TRBV7-9 and TRBJ1-2, with 7 bases that match TRBD1. This TCR was sampled from a female donor with breast cancer. Some clones in this sample may be carry-over from other donors' samples. The sequencing sample was made of breast tumor tissue. In nucleotides, the CDR3 is TGTGCCAGCAGCTCCCCCGGGACAGAATTTAACTATGGCTACACCTTC. This codes for CASSSPGTEFNYGYTF.